The clone carrying this TCR beta chain was counted a few times. The antigen remains unidentified. This sample stems from a study of blood T cells in healthy people across ages. Study-level background: Capturing about one barcoded beta molecule per two T cells was achieved by template switching. Findings and limits, study-wide: Age showed a roughly linear inverse relationship with TCR beta diversity per million T cells. Naive T cell percentage showed a strong correlation with the diversity of TCR beta.

The CDR3 has 13 amino acids. The ends were cut back, 6 bases at V and 6 bases at J, with 12 bases in the middle. A sample-barcoded 5' primer and a J-beta primer mix were used in a second PCR of roughly 6 to 11 cycles. Each cDNA molecule, via a template-switch adaptor with 12 random nucleotides, was tagged. Each CDR3 protein gets one entry after TCRdb re-called the 5' RACE reads with MiXCR. The sample lists about 1.4 million distinct CDR3 sequences; 59% were seen once. The sequence was obtained from a man aged 18 to 30 in good health. The chain uses TRBV12-3 or TRBV12-4 and TRBJ2-4, with D hard to call. Sequenced material: blood. CDR3 nucleotides: TGTGCCAGCAGCTCCGGCAATCTAAACATTCAGTACTTC. Its protein is CASSSGNLNIQYF.